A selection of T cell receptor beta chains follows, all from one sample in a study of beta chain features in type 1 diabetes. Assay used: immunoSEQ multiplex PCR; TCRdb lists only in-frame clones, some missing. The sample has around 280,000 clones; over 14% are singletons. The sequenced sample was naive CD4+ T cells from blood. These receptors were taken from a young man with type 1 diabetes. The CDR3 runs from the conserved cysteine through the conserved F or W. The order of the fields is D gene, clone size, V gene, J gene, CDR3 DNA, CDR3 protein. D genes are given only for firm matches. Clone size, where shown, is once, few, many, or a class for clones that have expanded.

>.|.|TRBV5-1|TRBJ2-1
TGCGCCAGCAGCTTGGGTTTTGGGGCTCAAAAGGACGATGAGCAGTTCTTC
CASSLGFGAQKDDEQFF
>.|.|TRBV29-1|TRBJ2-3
TGCAGCGGACTCAACACAGGGACAGATACGCAGTATTTT
CSGLNTGTDTQYF
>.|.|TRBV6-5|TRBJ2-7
TGTGCCACCGAGGGGACACACTCCTACGAGCAGTACTTC
CATEGTHSYEQYF
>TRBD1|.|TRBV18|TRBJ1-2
TGTGCCAGCGGGACAGGAGCTAACTATGGCTACACCTTC
CASGTGANYGYTF
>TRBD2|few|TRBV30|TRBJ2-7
TGTGCCTGGAGTGTCGGGACTAGCCCCTACGAGCAGTACTTC
CAWSVGTSPYEQYF
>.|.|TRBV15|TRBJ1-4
TGTGCCACCAGCACTGGGTGGGAGAGCGGGGAAAAACTGTTTTTT
CATSTGWESGEKLFF
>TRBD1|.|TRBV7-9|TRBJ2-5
TGTGCCAGCAGCCAGACAGGGTTTGGGCAAGAGACCCAGTACTTC
CASSQTGFGQETQYF
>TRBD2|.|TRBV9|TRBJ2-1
TGTGCCAGCAGCGTAGGGGGTAGCGGGTACAATGAGCAGTTCTTC
CASSVGGSGYNEQFF
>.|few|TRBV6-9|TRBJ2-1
TGTGCCAGCAGCTCCCCCTTATACAATGAGCAGTTCTTC
CASSSPLYNEQFF
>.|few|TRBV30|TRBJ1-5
TGTGCCTGGTCCAGACAGCCCCGGCAGCCCCAGCATTTT
CAWSRQPRQPQHF
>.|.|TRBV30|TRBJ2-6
TGTGCCTGGAGTGTACAGTTCTCTGGGGCCAACGTCCTGACTTTC
CAWSVQFSGANVLTF
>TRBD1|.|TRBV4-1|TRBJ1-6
TGCGCCAGCAGCCCCGGGACAGCGAATTCACCCCTCCACTTT
CASSPGTANSPLHF
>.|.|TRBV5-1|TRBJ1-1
TGCGCCAGCAGCTTAATGGGCCTGAACACTGAAGCTTTCTTT
CASSLMGLNTEAFF
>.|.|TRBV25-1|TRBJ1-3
TGTGCCAGCAGTGAATCGCACAGCGGAAACACCATATATTTT
CASSESHSGNTIYF
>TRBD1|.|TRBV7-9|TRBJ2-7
TGTGCCAGCAGCTCTAGGACAGGGGACAACGAGCAGTACTTC
CASSSRTGDNEQYF
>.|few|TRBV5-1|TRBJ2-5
TGCGCCAGCAGCTTACCGGGTGTCTCAGAGACCCAGTACTTC
CASSLPGVSETQYF
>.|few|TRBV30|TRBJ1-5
TGTGCCTGGAGTTATGGCCAGGGCGATCAGCCCCAGCATTTT
CAWSYGQGDQPQHF
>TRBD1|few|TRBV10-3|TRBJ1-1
TGTGCCATCAGATCCGTTCCAGGGGGCACTGAAGCTTTCTTT
CAIRSVPGGTEAFF
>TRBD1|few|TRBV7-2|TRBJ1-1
TGTGCCAGCAGCTCTTGGACAGGGTTGGGGAACACTGAAGCTTTCTTT
CASSSWTGLGNTEAFF
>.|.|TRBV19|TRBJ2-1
TGTGCCAGTAGCCTCTCGGTGAGCTCCTACAATGAGCAGTTCTTC
CASSLSVSSYNEQFF
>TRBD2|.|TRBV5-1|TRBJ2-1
TGCGCCAGCAGCTTGGCCCTAGCGGGAGGTGGCAATGAGCAGTTCTTC
CASSLALAGGGNEQFF
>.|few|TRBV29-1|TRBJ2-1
TGCAGCGCTCCCTCGCAAGGGGGGCAGTTCTTC
CSAPSQGGQFF
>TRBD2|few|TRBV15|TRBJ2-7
TGTGCCACCAGCAGAGATCGTGTTAGCGGGGCCTCCTACGAGCAGTACTTC
CATSRDRVSGASYEQYF
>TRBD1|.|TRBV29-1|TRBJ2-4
TGCAGCGTTGCCTACTTAGCGCAAGACAGGGGATCTGCCAAAAACATTCAGTACTTC
CSVAYLAQDRGSAKNIQYF
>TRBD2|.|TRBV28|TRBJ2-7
TGTGCCAGCAGTGTAGCGGGAGGGCCGCGAGAGCAGTACTTC
CASSVAGGPREQYF
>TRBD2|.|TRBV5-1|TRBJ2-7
TGCGCCAGCAGAGAGGGAAGCGGGGCCTCGTACTTC
CASREGSGASYF
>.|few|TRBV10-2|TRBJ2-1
TGCGCCAGCACTAGGCTAGCTTTAAGAATGAATGAGCAGTTCTTC
CASTRLALRMNEQFF
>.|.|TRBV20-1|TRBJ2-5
TGCAGTGGACTAGTCGGTAGGGCCCAGTACTTC
CSGLVGRAQYF
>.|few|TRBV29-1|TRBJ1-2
TGCAGCGTTGGCGCAATCTATGGCTACACCTTC
CSVGAIYGYTF
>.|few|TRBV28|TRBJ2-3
TGTGCCAGCAGTTTCGAGGGGGCAGATACGCAGTATTTT
CASSFEGADTQYF
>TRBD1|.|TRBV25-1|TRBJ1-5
TGTGCCAGCCGGACAGGGGAAGGTCAGCCCCAGCATTTT
CASRTGEGQPQHF
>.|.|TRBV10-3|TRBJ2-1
TGTGCCTTCGGGAGACAGCCCAATGAGCAGTTCTTC
CAFGRQPNEQFF
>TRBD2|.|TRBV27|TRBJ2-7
TGTGCCAGCAGTTTACTTGGCGGGAGGGGGCAGTACTTC
CASSLLGGRGQYF
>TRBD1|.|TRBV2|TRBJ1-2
TGTGCCAGCAGTCCCCCCCGGGACAGGGGCTATGGCTACACCTTC
CASSPPRDRGYGYTF
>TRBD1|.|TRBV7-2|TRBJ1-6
TGTGCCAGCAGCTTGACAGGGTCACCACCCCTCCACTTT
CASSLTGSPPLHF
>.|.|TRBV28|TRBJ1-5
TGTGCCAGCAGTTTCCTTAGGGCAGGACTAAGCAATCAGCCCCAGCATTTT
CASSFLRAGLSNQPQHF
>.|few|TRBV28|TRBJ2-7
TGTGCCAGCAGTTTAAAGGGACTCAGAAGAGGGTACGAGCAGTACTTC
CASSLKGLRRGYEQYF
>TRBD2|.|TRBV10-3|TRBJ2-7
TGTGCCATCAGTGAGTCCTCTAGCGGGAGCCCCTACGAGCAGTACTTC
CAISESSSGSPYEQYF
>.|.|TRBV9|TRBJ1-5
TGTGCCAGCAGCGCCGACGGGGGACGTCAGCCCCAGCATTTT
CASSADGGRQPQHF
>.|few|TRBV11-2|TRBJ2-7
TGTGCCAGCAGCTTTCAGGACTCCGAGCAGTACTTC
CASSFQDSEQYF
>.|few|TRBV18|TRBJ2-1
TGTGCCAGCTCACCAGTCTTCTCGCGGAGCTCCTACAATGAGCAGTTCTTC
CASSPVFSRSSYNEQFF
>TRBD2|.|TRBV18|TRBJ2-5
TGTGCCAGCTCGCCGGGACTAACGCAAGAGACCCAGTACTTC
CASSPGLTQETQYF
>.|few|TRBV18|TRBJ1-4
TGTGCCAGCTCCCTAACTCGGAGGGCTGAAAAACTGTTTTTT
CASSLTRRAEKLFF
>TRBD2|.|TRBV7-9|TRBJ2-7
TGTGCCAGCAGCTTAGCGCCGGGACTAGCGGGAGGGCCCCTTTACGAGCAGTACTTC
CASSLAPGLAGGPLYEQYF
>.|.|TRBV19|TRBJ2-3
TGTGCCAGTAGTATGACAGTCGGTGATACGCAGTATTTT
CASSMTVGDTQYF
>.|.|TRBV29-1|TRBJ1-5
TGCAGCGTTGATGCGGGAGGGGATCAGCCCCAGCATTTT
CSVDAGGDQPQHF
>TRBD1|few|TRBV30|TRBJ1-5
TGTGCCTGGAGTGACAGGGGGAATCAGCCCCAGCATTTT
CAWSDRGNQPQHF
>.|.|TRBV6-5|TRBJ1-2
TGTGCCAGCAGTTACTCTGGCGGTCGCTACACCTTC
CASSYSGGRYTF
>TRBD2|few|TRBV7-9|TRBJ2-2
TGTGCCAGCAGCACGAGGACTAGCGGGGGCCCCGGGGAGACCGGGGAGCTGTTTTTT
CASSTRTSGGPGETGELFF
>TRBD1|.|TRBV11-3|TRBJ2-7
TGTGCCAGCAGCTTGGGACAGGGGGCCTACGAGCAGTACTTC
CASSLGQGAYEQYF
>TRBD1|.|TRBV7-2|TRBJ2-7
TGTGCCAGCAGCCAGGGACAGTACTACGAGCAGTACTTC
CASSQGQYYEQYF
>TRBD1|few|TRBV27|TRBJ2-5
TGTGCCAGCAGTTTAGGACGGGGACAGGGGGTCGGGGAGACCCAGTACTTC
CASSLGRGQGVGETQYF
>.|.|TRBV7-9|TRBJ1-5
TGTGCCAGCAGCTTTGGGTCAAACAGGAAGAGCAATCAGCCCCAGCATTTT
CASSFGSNRKSNQPQHF
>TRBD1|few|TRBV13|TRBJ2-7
TGTGCCAGCAGCTTAGGGGACAGGGGCGGCTACGAGCAGTACTTC
CASSLGDRGGYEQYF
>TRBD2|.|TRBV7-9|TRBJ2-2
TGTGCCAGAAAGAGACTAGCTAACACCGGGGAGCTGTTTTTT
CARKRLANTGELFF
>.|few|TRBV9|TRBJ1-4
TGTGCCAGCAGCCCGGATAATGCAGGTGAAAAACTGTTTTTT
CASSPDNAGEKLFF
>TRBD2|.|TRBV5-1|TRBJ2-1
TGCGCCAGCAGCCAACCGGGGGGGACTTACAATGAGCAGTTCTTC
CASSQPGGTYNEQFF
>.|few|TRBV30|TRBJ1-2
TGTGCCTGGACCTCGACAAGCTATGGCTACACCTTC
CAWTSTSYGYTF
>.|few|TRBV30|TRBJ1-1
TGTGCCTGGAGTGTCGGGGGAGGCACTGAAGCTTTCTTT
CAWSVGGGTEAFF